This T cell receptor beta chain was retrieved from a study of cytomegalovirus exposure and HLA in healthy donors. The CDR3 has 13 amino acids. Germline values: CDR1 SNHLY, CDR2 FYNNEI. V gave up 4 bases and J gave up 4 bases; unmatched junction bases: 2. The PCR ran on 60 Vbeta and 13 Jbeta primers. Profiling relied on immunoSEQ multiplex PCR, and the TCRdb table lists in-frame clones only, not all of them. The top ten hold approximately 1.9% of the sample, which has 200,000 to 250,000 clones, roughly 70% seen once. Whole-study findings and limits: An analysis was carried out at a later point. It showed that HLA-associated TCR beta chains were more clonally expanded than equally common non-associated chains. Despite most TCR sequences being rare, some public TCRs occurred in many donors. Presence/absence comparisons presumed near-even sequencing depth among donors.

A word on this clone: The target antigen is unknown.

The specimen was PBMCs. The source is a young woman in good health and CMV-seronegative. The chain combines TRBV2 with TRBJ1-1, with 8 bases fitting TRBD1. CDR3 in DNA: TGTGCCAGCAGTGGGACAGGGCTCACTGAAGCTTTCTTT. Residues: CASSGTGLTEAFF. The full variable domain, completed using reference TRBV2 and TRBJ1-1, is EPEVTQTPSHQVTQMGQEVILRCVPISNHLYFYWYRQILGQKVEFLVSFYNNEISEKSEIFDDQFSVERPDGSNFTLKIRSTKLEDSAMYFCASSGTGLTEAFFGQGTRLTVV.